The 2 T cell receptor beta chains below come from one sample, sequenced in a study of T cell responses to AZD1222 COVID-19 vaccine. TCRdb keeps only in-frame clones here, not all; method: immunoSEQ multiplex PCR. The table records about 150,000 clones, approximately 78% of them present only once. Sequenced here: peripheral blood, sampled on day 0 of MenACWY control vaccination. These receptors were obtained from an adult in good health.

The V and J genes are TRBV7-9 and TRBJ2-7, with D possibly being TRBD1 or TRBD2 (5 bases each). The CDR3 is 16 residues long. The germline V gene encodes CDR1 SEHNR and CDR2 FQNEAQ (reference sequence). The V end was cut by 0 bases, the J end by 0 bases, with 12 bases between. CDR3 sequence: CASSLASGHNSYEQYF. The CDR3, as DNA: TGTGCCAGCAGCTTAGCGAGCGGACACAACTCCTACGAGCAGTACTTC.

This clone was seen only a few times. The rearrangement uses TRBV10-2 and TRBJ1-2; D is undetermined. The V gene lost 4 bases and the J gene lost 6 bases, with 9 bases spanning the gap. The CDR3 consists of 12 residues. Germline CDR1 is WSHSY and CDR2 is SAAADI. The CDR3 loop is CASSGLLDGYTF. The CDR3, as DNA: TGCGCCAGCAGTGGTCTGCTGGATGGCTACACCTTC.